The rows below give T cell receptor beta chains drawn from one sample of a study of spatial heterogeneity in lung cancer. TCRdb called the 5' RACE reads again in MiXCR, with one record for every CDR3 protein. In the table there are roughly 20,000 distinct CDR3 sequences, more than 4.5% of which are singletons. The sample here was lung tumor tissue, taken at surgery. These receptors all stem from a male donor with early-stage non-small cell lung cancer. CDR3s include the opening cysteine and the closing phenylalanine or tryptophan. D genes are given only for firm matches. Size values are once, few and many counts, or a class for expanded clones, and some rows have none.

V	J	length	size	D	CDR3	DNA
TRBV3-1	TRBJ2-7	16	many	NA	CASSHSRGAVSYEQYF	TGTGCCAGCAGCCACTCCAGGGGGGCCGTTTCCTACGAGCAGTACTTC
TRBV6-5	TRBJ2-2	13	many	NA	CASSALQAGELFF	TGTGCCAGCAGTGCCCTCCAGGCCGGGGAGCTGTTTTTT
TRBV28	TRBJ2-7	13	many	NA	CASSLPSYYEQYF	TGTGCCAGCAGTTTACCCAGTTACTACGAGCAGTACTTC
TRBV18	TRBJ2-4	14	many	TRBD1	CASSPTGGKNIQYF	TGTGCCAGCTCCCCCACAGGGGGCAAAAACATTCAGTACTTC
TRBV24-1	TRBJ2-1	13	many	NA	CATSAQGGNEQFF	TGTGCCACCAGTGCCCAGGGGGGCAATGAGCAGTTCTTC
TRBV23-1	TRBJ2-2	15	NA	TRBD2	CASWGLAGSVGELFF	TGCGCCAGCTGGGGACTAGCGGGATCGGTCGGGGAGCTGTTTTTT
TRBV7-9	TRBJ2-5	16	many	TRBD1	CASSQMGQGYQETQYF	TGTGCCAGCAGCCAAATGGGACAGGGCTACCAAGAGACCCAGTACTTC
TRBV7-2	TRBJ1-5	15	many	NA	CASSSFHSGNQPQHF	TGTGCCAGCAGCTCATTCCACAGTGGCAATCAGCCCCAGCATTTT
TRBV15	TRBJ1-4	11	many	NA	CATILNEKLFF	TGTGCCACCATTCTAAATGAAAAACTGTTTTTT
TRBV29-1	TRBJ1-1	15	many	NA	CSVFSPRQGHTEAFF	TGCAGCGTTTTCTCCCCTCGGCAGGGCCACACTGAAGCTTTCTTT
TRBV29-1	TRBJ2-1	11	NA	NA	CSVGRYNEQFF	TGCAGCGTTGGAAGGTACAATGAGCAGTTCTTC
TRBV27	TRBJ2-2	15	many	TRBD1	CASSLRTGSLGELFF	TGTGCCAGCAGTCTCCGGACAGGGTCGTTGGGGGAGCTGTTTTTT
TRBV28	TRBJ2-3	17	NA	NA	CASSFGEGRTSTDTQYF	TGTGCCAGCAGTTTTGGGGAAGGGAGGACTAGCACAGATACGCAGTATTTT
TRBV7-2	TRBJ1-2	14	many	NA	CASSSLSGADGYTF	TGTGCCAGCAGCTCACTCTCCGGGGCCGATGGCTACACCTTC
TRBV5-5	TRBJ2-5	13	many	NA	CASSFQSQETQYF	TGTGCCAGCAGCTTCCAGTCCCAAGAGACCCAGTACTTC
TRBV28	TRBJ2-1	13	NA	NA	CASEGTSYNEQFF	TGTGCCAGCGAAGGGACCAGCTACAATGAGCAGTTCTTC
TRBV11-2	TRBJ2-2	15	many	NA	CASSLWSGDTGELFF	TGTGCCAGCAGCCTGTGGTCCGGGGACACCGGGGAGCTGTTTTTT
TRBV28	TRBJ2-2	16	many	NA	CASSLDRSANTGELFF	TGTGCCAGCAGTTTAGATAGGTCAGCGAACACCGGGGAGCTGTTTTTT